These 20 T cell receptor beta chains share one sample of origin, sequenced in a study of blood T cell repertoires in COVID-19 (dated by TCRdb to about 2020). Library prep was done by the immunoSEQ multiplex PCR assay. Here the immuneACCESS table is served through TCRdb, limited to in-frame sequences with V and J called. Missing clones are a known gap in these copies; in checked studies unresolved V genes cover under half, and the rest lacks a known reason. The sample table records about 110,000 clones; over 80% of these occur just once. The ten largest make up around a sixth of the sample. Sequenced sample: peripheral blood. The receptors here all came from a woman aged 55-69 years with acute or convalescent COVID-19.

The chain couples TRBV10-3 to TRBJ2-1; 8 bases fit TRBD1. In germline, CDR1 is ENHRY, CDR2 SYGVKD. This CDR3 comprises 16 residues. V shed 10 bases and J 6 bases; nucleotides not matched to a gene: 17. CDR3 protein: CATSWVGQGTGNEQFF. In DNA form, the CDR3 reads TGTGCCACCTCGTGGGTAGGCCAGGGGACAGGCAATGAGCAGTTCTTC.

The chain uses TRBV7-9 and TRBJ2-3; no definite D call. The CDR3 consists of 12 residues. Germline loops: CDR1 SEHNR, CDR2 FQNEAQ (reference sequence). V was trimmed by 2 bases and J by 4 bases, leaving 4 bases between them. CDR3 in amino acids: CASSLSSDTQYF. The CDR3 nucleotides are TGTGCCAGCAGCTTATCGTCAGATACGCAGTATTTT.

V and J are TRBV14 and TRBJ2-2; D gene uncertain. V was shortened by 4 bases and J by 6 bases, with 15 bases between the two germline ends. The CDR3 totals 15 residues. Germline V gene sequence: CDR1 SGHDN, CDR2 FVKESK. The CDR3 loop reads CASSPLGSPAGELFF. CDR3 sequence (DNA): TGTGCCAGCAGCCCTCTGGGCAGCCCGGCCGGGGAGCTGTTTTTT. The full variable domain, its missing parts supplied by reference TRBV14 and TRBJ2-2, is EAGVTQFPSHSVIEKGQTVTLRCDPISGHDNLYWYRRVMGKEIKFLLHFVKESKQDESGMPNNRFLAERTGGTYSTLKVQPAELEDSGVYFCASSPLGSPAGELFFGEGSRLTVL.

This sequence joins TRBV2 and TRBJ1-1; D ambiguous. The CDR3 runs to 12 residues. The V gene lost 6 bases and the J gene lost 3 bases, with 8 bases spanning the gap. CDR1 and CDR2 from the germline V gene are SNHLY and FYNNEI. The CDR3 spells CASRVVDTEAFF. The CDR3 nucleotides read TGTGCCAGCAGGGTAGTGGACACTGAAGCTTTCTTT.

CDR3: CASRGLGTKAYEQYF. In DNA, the CDR3 is TGTGCCAGTCGGGGCCTGGGGACAAAGGCCTACGAGCAGTACTTC. V usage is TRBV28 and J usage is TRBJ2-7, with D maybe TRBD1 (6 bases). The germline V and J ends were trimmed by 9 bases and 2 bases, with 20 bases remaining between them. Germline V gene data show CDR1 as MDHEN and CDR2 as SYDVKM. The CDR3 loop spans 15 amino acids.

The CDR3 DNA is TGCAGCGTTGAGGGGACAGTTCCCTATGGCTACACCTTC. This sequence encodes CSVEGTVPYGYTF. The genes are TRBV29-1 and TRBJ1-2, with 7 positions matching TRBD1. This CDR3 region has 13 residues. The V segment lost 3 bases and the J segment 4 bases; nucleotides outside the gene matches: 5. Germline loops: CDR1 SQVTM, CDR2 ANQGSEA.

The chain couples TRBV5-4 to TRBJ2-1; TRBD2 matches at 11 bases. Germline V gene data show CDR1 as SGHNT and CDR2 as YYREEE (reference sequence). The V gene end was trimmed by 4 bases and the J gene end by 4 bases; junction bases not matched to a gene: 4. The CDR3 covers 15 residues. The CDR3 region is CASSKGLAEYNEQFF. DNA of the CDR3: TGTGCCAGCAGCAAGGGACTAGCGGAGTACAATGAGCAGTTCTTC.

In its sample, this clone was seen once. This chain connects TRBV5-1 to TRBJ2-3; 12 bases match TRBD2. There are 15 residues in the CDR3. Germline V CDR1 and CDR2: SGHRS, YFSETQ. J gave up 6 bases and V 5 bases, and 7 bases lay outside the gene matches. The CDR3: CASRRLAGGTDTQYF. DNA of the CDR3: TGCGCCAGCAGACGTCTAGCGGGAGGGACGGATACGCAGTATTTT.

The CDR3 protein is CSVGRSSYEQYF. CDR3 nucleotide sequence: TGCAGCGTGGGCAGGAGCTCCTACGAGCAGTACTTC. The genes are TRBV29-1 and TRBJ2-7; no clear D gene. Per germline, CDR1 SQVTM and CDR2 ANQGSEA. V dropped 6 bases and J dropped 0 bases, with 9 bases sitting between them. The CDR3 has 12 amino acids.

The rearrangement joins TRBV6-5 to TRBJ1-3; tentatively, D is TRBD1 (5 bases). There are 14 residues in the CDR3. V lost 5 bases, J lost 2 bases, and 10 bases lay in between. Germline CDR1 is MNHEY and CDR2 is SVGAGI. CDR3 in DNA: TGTGCCAGCAGTCCAGGGAAGGCTGGAAACACCATATATTTT. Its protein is CASSPGKAGNTIYF.

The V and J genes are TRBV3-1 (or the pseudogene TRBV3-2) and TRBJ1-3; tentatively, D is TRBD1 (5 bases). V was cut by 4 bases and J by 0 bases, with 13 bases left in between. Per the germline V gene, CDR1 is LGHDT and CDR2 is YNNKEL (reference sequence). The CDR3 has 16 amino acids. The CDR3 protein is CASSPYDRTSGNTIYF. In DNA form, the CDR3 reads TGTGCCAGCAGCCCATATGACAGAACCTCTGGAAACACCATATATTTT.

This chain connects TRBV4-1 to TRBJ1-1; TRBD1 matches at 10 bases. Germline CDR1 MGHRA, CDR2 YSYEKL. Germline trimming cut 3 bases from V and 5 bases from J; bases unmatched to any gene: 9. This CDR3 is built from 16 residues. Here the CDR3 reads CASSQVPGTGETEAFF. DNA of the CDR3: TGCGCCAGCAGCCAGGTCCCCGGGACAGGGGAGACTGAAGCTTTCTTT.

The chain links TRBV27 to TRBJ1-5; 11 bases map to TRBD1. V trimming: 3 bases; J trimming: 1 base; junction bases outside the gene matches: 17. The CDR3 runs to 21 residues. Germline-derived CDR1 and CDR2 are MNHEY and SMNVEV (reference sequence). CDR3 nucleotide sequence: TGTGCCAGCAGTTTTTACCCACCGCGGGACAGGGGGAAGGTGAGCAATCAGCCCCAGCATTTT. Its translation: CASSFYPPRDRGKVSNQPQHF.

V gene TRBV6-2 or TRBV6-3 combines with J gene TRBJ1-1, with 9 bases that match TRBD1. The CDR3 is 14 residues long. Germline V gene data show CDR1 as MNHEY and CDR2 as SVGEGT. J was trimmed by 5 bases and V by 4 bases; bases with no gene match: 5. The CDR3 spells CASSSGTGYTEAFF. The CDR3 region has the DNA TGTGCCAGCAGTTCCGGGACAGGGTATACTGAAGCTTTCTTT.

The CDR3 DNA sequence: TGTGCCAGCAGCAGCCTTTCGGGATCCCACAATGAGCAGTTCTTC. Encoded protein: CASSSLSGSHNEQFF. This rearrangement joins TRBV7-2 to TRBJ2-1; TRBD2 might be the D (5 bases). V lost 5 bases and J 5 bases, leaving 16 bases between the germline ends. CDR1 is SGHTA and CDR2 is FQGNSA in the germline V gene. CDR3 length: 15 amino acids.

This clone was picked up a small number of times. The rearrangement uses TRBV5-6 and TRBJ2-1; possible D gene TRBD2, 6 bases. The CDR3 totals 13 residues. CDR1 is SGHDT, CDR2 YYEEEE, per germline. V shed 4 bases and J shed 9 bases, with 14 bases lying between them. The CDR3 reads CASSGAGGFEQFF. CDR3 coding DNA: TGTGCCAGCAGCGGAGCGGGTGGTTTTGAGCAGTTCTTC.

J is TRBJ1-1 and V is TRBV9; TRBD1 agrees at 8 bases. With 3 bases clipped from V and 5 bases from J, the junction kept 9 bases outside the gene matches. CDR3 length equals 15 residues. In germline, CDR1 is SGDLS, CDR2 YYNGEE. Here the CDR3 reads CASSGGTGGRTEAFF. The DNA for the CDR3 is TGTGCCAGCAGCGGAGGAACAGGGGGAAGGACTGAAGCTTTCTTT.

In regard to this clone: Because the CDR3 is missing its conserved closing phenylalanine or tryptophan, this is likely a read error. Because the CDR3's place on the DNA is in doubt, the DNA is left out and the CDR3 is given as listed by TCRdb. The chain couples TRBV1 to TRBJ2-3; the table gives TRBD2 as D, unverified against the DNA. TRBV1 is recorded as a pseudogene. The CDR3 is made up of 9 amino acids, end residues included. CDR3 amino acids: CTSSHRTRL.

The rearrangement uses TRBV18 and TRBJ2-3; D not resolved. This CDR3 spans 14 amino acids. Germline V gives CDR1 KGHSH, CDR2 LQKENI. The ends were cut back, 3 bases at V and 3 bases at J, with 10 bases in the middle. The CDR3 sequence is CASSPLEHTDTQYF. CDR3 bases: TGTGCCAGCTCACCTCTCGAGCATACAGATACGCAGTATTTT.

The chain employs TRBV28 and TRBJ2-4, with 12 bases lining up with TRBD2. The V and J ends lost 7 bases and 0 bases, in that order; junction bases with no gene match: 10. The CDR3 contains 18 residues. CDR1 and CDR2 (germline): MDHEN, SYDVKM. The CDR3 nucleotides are TGTGCCAGCACCGTTACTAGCGGGGGGACACTAGCCAAAAACATTCAGTACTTC. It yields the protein CASTVTSGGTLAKNIQYF.